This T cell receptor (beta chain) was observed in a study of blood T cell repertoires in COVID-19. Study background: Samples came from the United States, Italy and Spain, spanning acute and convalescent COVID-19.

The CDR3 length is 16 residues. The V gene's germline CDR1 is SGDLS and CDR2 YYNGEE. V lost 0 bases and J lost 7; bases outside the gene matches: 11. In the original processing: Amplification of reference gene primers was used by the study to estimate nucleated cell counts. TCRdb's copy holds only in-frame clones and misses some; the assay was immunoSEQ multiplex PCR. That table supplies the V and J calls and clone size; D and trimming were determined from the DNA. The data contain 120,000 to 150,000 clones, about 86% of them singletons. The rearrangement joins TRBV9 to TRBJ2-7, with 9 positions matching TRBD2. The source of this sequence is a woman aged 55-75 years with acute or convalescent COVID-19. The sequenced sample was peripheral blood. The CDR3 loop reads CASSVGAGGLRWEQYF. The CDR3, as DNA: TGTGCCAGCAGCGTAGGAGCGGGGGGCCTTAGATGGGAGCAGTACTTC.